This T cell receptor beta chain is from a study of blood T cell repertoires in COVID-19. About the research overall: Samples representing acute and convalescent COVID-19 were sourced from the United States, Italy and Spain.

Source study methods: The assay estimated nucleated cells by amplifying reference gene primers. The method was immunoSEQ multiplex PCR; TCRdb's version includes in-frame clones alone and lacks a portion of them. That table furnishes V, J and clone size, whereas the DNA furnished D and trimming. The data hold approximately 230,000 clones, with 88% observed a single time. The CDR3 extends over 14 amino acids. V lost 5 bases and J lost 4, with 14 bases in between. CDR1 and CDR2 from the germline V gene are MGHRA and YSYEKL. This receptor was obtained from a woman aged 25 to 39 with COVID-19, enrolled during active disease. Sequences were obtained from peripheral blood. The chain couples TRBV4-1 to TRBJ1-2, with a possible D match to TRBD1 (6 bases). The CDR3 nucleotides read TGCGCCAGCAGCTATCCTGGACAGTCCTATGGCTACACCTTC. Translated, it gives CASSYPGQSYGYTF.